The 6 T cell receptor beta chains below all came from one sample that was sequenced in a study of cytomegalovirus exposure and HLA in healthy donors. The PCR contained 60 Vbeta and 13 Jbeta primers. Repertoires were generated with immunoSEQ multiplex PCR, while TCRdb's copy carries only in-frame clones and drops some. The sample records 120,000 or so clones, around 66% being singletons. Sequencing was performed on PBMCs. The receptors stem from a woman aged 40-49 years in good health and CMV-seropositive.

The chain employs TRBV5-6 and TRBJ2-5; D is perhaps TRBD1 (6 bases). This CDR3 comprises 16 residues. Trimming pared 1 base from V and 2 bases from J, leaving 15 bases between. Germline lookup yields CDR1 SGHDT and CDR2 YYEEEE. The CDR3 spells CASSLFSGTLQETQYF. The CDR3 DNA sequence: TGTGCCAGCAGCTTGTTTTCCGGGACACTTCAAGAGACCCAGTACTTC.

The count of this clone is one. The rearrangement links TRBV10-3 to TRBJ2-5; 9 positions match TRBD1. CDR1 and CDR2 from the germline V gene are ENHRY and SYGVKD. After removal of 8 bases from V and 2 bases from J, the junction contained 3 bases not matched to a gene. This CDR3 region has 13 residues. CDR3 sequence reads: CAIGQGFQETQYF. In nucleotides, the CDR3 is TGTGCCATCGGACAGGGGTTTCAAGAGACCCAGTACTTC.

The chain is built from TRBV5-1 and TRBJ2-3; 7 bases are shared with TRBD2. The CDR3 runs 14 residues. Germline V gene lookup returns CDR1 SGHRS and CDR2 YFSETQ. J gave up 6 bases and V 0 bases, and 4 bases lay outside the gene matches. As DNA, the CDR3 is TGCGCCAGCAGCTTGGAAGGGGAGGGGGATACGCAGTATTTT. The encoded protein is CASSLEGEGDTQYF.

This clone was seen a handful of times. The rearrangement joins TRBV27 to TRBJ2-2; maybe TRBD2 (5 bases). This CDR3 has 15 amino acids. Germline values: CDR1 MNHEY, CDR2 SMNVEV (reference sequence). Trimming pared 3 bases from V and 6 bases from J, leaving 14 bases between. The CDR3 DNA reads TGTGCCAGCAGTTTGGTCGGGGAGCTGGCCGGGGAGCTGTTTTTT. It is translated as CASSLVGELAGELFF.

The chain carries TRBV19 and TRBJ1-1; maybe TRBD1 (6 bases). In germline, CDR1 is LNHDA, CDR2 SQIVND (reference sequence). V was trimmed by 1 base and J by 2 bases, leaving 11 bases between them. CDR3 length equals 15 residues. The CDR3 DNA follows: TGTGCCAGTAGTATAGTGGGGGGGGCTAACACTGAAGCTTTCTTT. Translating gives CASSIVGGANTEAFF. The complete variable domain, with remaining parts taken from reference TRBV19 and TRBJ1-1, reads DGGITQSPKYLFRKEGQNVTLSCEQNLNHDAMYWYRQDPGQGLRLIYYSQIVNDFQKGDIAEGYSVSREKKESFPLTVTSAQKNPTAFYLCASSIVGGANTEAFFGQGTRLTVV.

DNA of the CDR3: TGTGCCAGCAGCCCGGGACAGGGAGGCTACGAGCAGTACTTC. It codes for CASSPGQGGYEQYF. This chain connects TRBV7-6 to TRBJ2-7; 9 bases match TRBD1. The germline V gene encodes CDR1 SGHVS and CDR2 FNYEAQ. Trimming removed 5 bases from V and 3 bases from J; junction bases left unmatched: 5. This CDR3 has 14 residues.